This record concerns one T cell receptor (beta chain) sequence. Its antigen is still unknown. Produced via immunoSEQ multiplex PCR; TCRdb's table is partial and in-frame only. The data show approximately 60,000 clones, less than 80% seen once. V was cut by 6 bases and J by 13 bases, with 24 bases left in between. There are 14 residues in the CDR3. Germline values: CDR1 MNHEY, CDR2 SVGAGI. The sample comes from a study of siplizumab effects on memory and regulatory T cells. Points from the study as a whole: Naive T cells appeared more varied than memory cells and looked like key alloresponse contributors. Significant reduction of alloreactive sequences traceable to unstimulated CD4+ memory cells was observed with siplizumab. The alloreactive clones that mapped to unstimulated subsets made up only a minor fraction. In controls, 26.9% of mappable alloreactive CD4+ clones were Treg-derived on average, versus about 69% with siplizumab.

The sequencing input was memory CD4+ T cells sorted from blood. This TCR was sampled from a human donor in good health. J is TRBJ1-2 and V is TRBV6-5; TRBD1 might be the D (5 bases). CDR3 DNA: TGTGCCAGCAGACTACAACAGGTGATGCCTTCCTGCACCTTC. Translating gives CASRLQQVMPSCTF.